The sample holds a few counts of the clone carrying this T cell receptor (beta chain). No antigen is known for it. V was pared by 0 bases and J by 6 bases, with 10 bases between. Germline assignment: CDR1 MNHEY and CDR2 SVGAGI. This CDR3 spans 14 amino acids. The PCR contained 60 Vbeta and 13 Jbeta primers. Sequenced by immunoSEQ multiplex PCR; TCRdb stores in-frame clones only, minus some. The table has a few hundred thousand clones, 84% seen once; the top ten hold roughly 2%. This sample was included in a study of cytomegalovirus exposure and HLA in healthy donors. Across the study: Some 200 million T cells yielded more than 90 million unique TCR beta sequences in earlier analysis. Falling in the Caucasian-associated ancestry cluster were roughly 86% of around 370 genotyped donors.

Study-wide results and limits: The presence/absence work took it that sequencing depth was about the same across donors.

The rearrangement links TRBV6-5 to TRBJ2-3; possibly TRBD2 for D (5 bases). This sequence was found in a woman between 35 and 50 years old in good health and CMV-seropositive. The sequenced sample consisted of PBMCs. In DNA form, the CDR3 reads TGTGCCAGCAGTTACTCTCGAGGGTCGGATACGCAGTATTTT. It is translated as CASSYSRGSDTQYF.